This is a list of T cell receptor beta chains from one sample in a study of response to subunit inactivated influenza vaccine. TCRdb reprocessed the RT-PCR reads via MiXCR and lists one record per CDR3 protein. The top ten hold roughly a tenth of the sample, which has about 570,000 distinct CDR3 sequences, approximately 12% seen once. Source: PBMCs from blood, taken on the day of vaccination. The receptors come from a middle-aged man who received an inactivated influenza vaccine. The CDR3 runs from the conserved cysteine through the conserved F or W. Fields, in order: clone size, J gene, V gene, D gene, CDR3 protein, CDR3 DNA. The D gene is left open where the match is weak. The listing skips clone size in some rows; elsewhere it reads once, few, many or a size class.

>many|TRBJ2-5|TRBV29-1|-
CSVERGGETQYF
TGCAGCGTTGAGCGGGGAGGTGAGACCCAGTACTTC
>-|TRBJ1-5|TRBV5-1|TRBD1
CASSPGTVGNQPQHF
TGCGCCAGCAGCCCGGGGACAGTTGGCAATCAGCCCCAGCATTTT
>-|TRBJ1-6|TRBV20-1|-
CSAREPPLRLYSPLHF
TGCAGTGCTAGAGAGCCCCCCCTGAGATTATATTCACCCCTCCACTTT
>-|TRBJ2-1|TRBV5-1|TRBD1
CASRLIPGQGGEQFF
TGCGCCAGCAGATTGATCCCGGGACAGGGAGGCGAGCAGTTCTTC
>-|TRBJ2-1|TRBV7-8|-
CASSPKVAYNEQFF
TGTGCCAGCAGCCCAAAGGTCGCCTACAATGAGCAGTTCTTC
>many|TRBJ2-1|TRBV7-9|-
CASSKPGRQYNEQFF
TGTGCCAGCAGCAAACCGGGACGTCAGTACAATGAGCAGTTCTTC
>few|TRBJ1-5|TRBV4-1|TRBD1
CASSHDRVGFQPQHF
TGCGCCAGCAGCCACGACAGGGTTGGTTTTCAGCCCCAGCATTTT
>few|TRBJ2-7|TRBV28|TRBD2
CASSLVAGAREQYF
TGTGCCAGCAGTTTGGTAGCGGGAGCCAGGGAGCAGTACTTC
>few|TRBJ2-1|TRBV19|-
CASSIHPSYNEQFF
TGTGCCAGTAGTATCCATCCCTCCTACAATGAGCAGTTCTTC
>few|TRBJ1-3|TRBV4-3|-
CASSQESGWRNTIYF
TGCGCCAGCAGCCAAGAATCAGGGTGGAGAAACACCATATATTTT
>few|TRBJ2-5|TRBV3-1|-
CASSQEKGEGFRRREETQYF
TGTGCCAGCAGCCAAGAAAAAGGGGAAGGATTTAGGAGGAGAGAAGAGACCCAGTACTTC
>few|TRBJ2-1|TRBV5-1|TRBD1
CASSVYLTGGNEQFF
TGCGCCAGCTCCGTCTATCTGACAGGGGGCAATGAGCAGTTCTTC
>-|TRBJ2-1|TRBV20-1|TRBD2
CSASRLAGGDEQFF
TGCAGTGCTTCTCGACTAGCTGGAGGCGATGAGCAGTTCTTC
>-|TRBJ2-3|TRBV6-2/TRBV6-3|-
CASSSPDPPGADTQYF
TGTGCCAGCAGTTCGCCGGACCCCCCAGGCGCAGATACGCAGTATTTT
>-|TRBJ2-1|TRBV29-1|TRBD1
CSVAGGASRGEQFF
TGCAGCGTTGCAGGGGGCGCTAGTCGGGGTGAGCAGTTCTTC
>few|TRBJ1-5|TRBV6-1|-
CASSEAGGYSNQPQHF
TGTGCCAGCAGTGAAGCAGGGGGATATAGCAATCAGCCCCAGCATTTT
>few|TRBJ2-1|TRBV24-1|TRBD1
CATSDFPGQGYNEQFF
TGTGCCACCAGTGACTTCCCGGGACAGGGGTACAATGAGCAGTTCTTC
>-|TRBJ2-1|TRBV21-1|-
CASSNKGARGGNYNEQFF
TGTGCCAGCAGCAATAAGGGGGCGAGGGGTGGAAACTACAATGAGCAGTTCTTC
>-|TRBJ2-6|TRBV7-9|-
CASSPGFGANVLTF
TGTGCCAGCAGCCCCGGTTTTGGGGCCAACGTCCTGACTTTC
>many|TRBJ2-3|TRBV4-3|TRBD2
CASSVLAGSGNTQYF
TGCGCCAGCAGCGTCCTAGCGGGAAGCGGGAATACGCAGTATTTT
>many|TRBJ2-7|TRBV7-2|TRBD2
CASSTTSGRAYEQYF
TGTGCCAGCAGCACGACTAGCGGGAGGGCCTACGAGCAGTACTTC
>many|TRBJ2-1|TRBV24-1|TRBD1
CATSDPTGGLWGEQFF
TGTGCCACCAGTGACCCCACAGGGGGCTTGTGGGGCGAGCAGTTCTTC
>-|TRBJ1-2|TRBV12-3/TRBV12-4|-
CASSLGPGQSYGYTF
TGTGCCAGCAGTTTGGGGCCGGGGCAGAGCTATGGCTACACCTTC
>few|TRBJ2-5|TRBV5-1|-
CASSLSGAGETQYF
TGCGCCAGCAGCTTATCGGGAGCGGGAGAGACCCAGTACTTC
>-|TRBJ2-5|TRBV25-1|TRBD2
CASSEWEGQVRQETQYF
TGTGCCAGCAGTGAATGGGAGGGCCAAGTTCGCCAAGAGACCCAGTACTTC
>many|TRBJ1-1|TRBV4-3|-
CASSQDRGDWAEAFF
TGCGCCAGCAGCCAAGATCGCGGGGACTGGGCTGAAGCTTTCTTT
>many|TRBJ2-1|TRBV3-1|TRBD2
CASSQETSVGEQFF
TGTGCCAGCAGCCAGGAAACTAGCGTCGGTGAGCAGTTCTTC
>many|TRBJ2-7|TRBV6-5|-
CASSYSIVRGTYEQYF
TGTGCCAGCAGTTACTCGATAGTGCGGGGCACCTACGAGCAGTACTTC
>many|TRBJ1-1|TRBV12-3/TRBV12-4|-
CASSSRTRRAFF
TGTGCCAGCAGTTCTCGGACCAGGCGGGCTTTCTTT
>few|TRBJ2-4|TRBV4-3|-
CASSQEEWSNIQYF
TGCGCCAGCAGCCAAGAGGAGTGGTCAAACATTCAGTACTTC
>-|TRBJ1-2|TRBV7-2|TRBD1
CASSRSGGSLTFYGYTF
TGTGCCAGCAGCCGATCAGGGGGCTCCCTTACTTTCTATGGCTACACCTTC
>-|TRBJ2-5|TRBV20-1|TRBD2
CSARGSGTSGTTQYF
TGCAGTGCTAGAGGATCCGGGACTAGCGGTACGACCCAGTACTTC
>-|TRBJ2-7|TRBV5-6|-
CASNFPGDEQYF
TGTGCCAGCAACTTCCCGGGTGACGAGCAGTACTTC
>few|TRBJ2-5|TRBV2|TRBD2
CASKPGLAGGTQETQYF
TGTGCCAGCAAGCCGGGACTAGCGGGGGGAACTCAAGAGACCCAGTACTTC
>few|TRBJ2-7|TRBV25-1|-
CASRGPGRYEQYF
TGTGCCAGCAGAGGTCCGGGGAGATACGAGCAGTACTTC
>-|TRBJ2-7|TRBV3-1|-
CASSQGTRSSYEQYF
TGTGCCAGCAGCCAAGGGACTCGGAGCTCCTACGAGCAGTACTTC
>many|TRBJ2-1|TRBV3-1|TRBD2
CASSQDPGLIYNEQFF
TGTGCCAGCAGCCAAGATCCGGGACTAATATACAATGAGCAGTTCTTC
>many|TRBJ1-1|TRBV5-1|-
CASSLGGQGEAFF
TGCGCCAGCAGCTTGGGAGGGCAGGGTGAAGCTTTCTTT
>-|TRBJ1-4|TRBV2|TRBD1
CASSVEGQVNEKLFF
TGTGCCAGCAGTGTCGAAGGACAGGTGAATGAAAAACTGTTTTTT
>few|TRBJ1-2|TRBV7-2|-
CASSSTRKTGQDGYTF
TGTGCCAGCAGCTCAACAAGAAAAACAGGGCAGGATGGCTACACCTTC
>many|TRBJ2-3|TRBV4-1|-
CASSQDGGVGDTQYF
TGCGCCAGCAGCCAAGATGGTGGGGTTGGAGATACGCAGTATTTT
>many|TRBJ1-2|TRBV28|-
CASSSTGSINYGYTF
TGTGCCAGCAGTTCCACAGGGAGCATTAACTATGGCTACACCTTC
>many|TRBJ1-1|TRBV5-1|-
CASSYGPLNTEAFF
TGCGCCAGCAGTTACGGACCGCTGAACACTGAAGCTTTCTTT
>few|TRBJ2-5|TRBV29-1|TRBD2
CSAGAGEETQYF
TGCAGCGCCGGAGCGGGAGAAGAGACCCAGTACTTC
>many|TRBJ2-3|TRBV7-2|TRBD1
CASSSSGGYWGTDTQYF
TGTGCCAGCAGCTCTTCAGGGGGCTATTGGGGCACAGATACGCAGTATTTT
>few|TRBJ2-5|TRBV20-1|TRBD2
CSAQSSGGQETQYF
TGCAGTGCGCAATCTAGCGGGGGGCAAGAGACCCAGTACTTC
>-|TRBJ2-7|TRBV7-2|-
CASSLGYRRRPYEQYF
TGTGCCAGCAGCTTAGGGTACAGGAGACGGCCCTACGAGCAGTACTTC
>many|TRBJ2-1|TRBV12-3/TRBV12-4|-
CASSLPGGYNEQFF
TGTGCCAGCAGTTTACCCGGGGGCTACAATGAGCAGTTCTTC
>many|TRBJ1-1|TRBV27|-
CASRLQGGRAFF
TGTGCCAGCAGACTACAGGGAGGTAGAGCTTTCTTT
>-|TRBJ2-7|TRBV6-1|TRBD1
CASSTAGGRVYEQYF
TGTGCCAGCAGTACCGCAGGGGGCCGCGTCTACGAGCAGTACTTC
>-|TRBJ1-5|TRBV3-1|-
CASSRSGSQPSNQPQHF
TGTGCCAGCAGCCGATCCGGAAGCCAACCTAGCAATCAGCCCCAGCATTTT
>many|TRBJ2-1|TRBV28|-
CASSLRPLGEQFF
TGTGCCAGCAGTTTAAGGCCCCTGGGGGAGCAGTTCTTC
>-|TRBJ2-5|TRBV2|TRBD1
CASADRRRPETQYF
TGTGCCAGCGCGGACAGGAGACGTCCGGAGACCCAGTACTTC
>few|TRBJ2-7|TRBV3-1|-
CASSQWERDHEQYF
TGTGCCAGCAGCCAATGGGAGAGGGACCACGAGCAGTACTTC
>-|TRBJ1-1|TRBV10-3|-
CAISDPGGVLNTEALF
TGTGCCATCAGTGACCCCGGAGGTGTTTTGAACACTGAAGCTCTCTTT
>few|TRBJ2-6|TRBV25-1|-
CASSEYQNSRDTVQRCRANVLTF
TGTGCCAGCAGTGAATACCAAAACTCTAGGGACACGGTCCAAAGATGTCGGGCCAACGTCCTGACTTTC
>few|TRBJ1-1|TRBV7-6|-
CASSQDKNTEAFF
TGTGCCAGCAGCCAGGACAAAAACACTGAAGCTTTCTTT
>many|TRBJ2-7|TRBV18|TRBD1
CASSPGQDYEQYF
TGTGCCAGCAGTCCCGGACAGGACTACGAGCAGTACTTC
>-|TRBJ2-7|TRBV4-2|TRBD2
CASSQLSGRAPYEQYF
TGTGCCAGCAGCCAACTTAGCGGGAGGGCCCCCTACGAGCAGTACTTC
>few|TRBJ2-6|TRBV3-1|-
CASSQFSGANVLTF
TGTGCCAGCAGCCAATTTTCGGGGGCCAACGTCCTGACTTTC